One T cell receptor beta chain is described in this entry. The data were taken from a study of blood T cell repertoires in COVID-19. About the study: Both acute and convalescent COVID-19 samples were obtained from the United States, Italy and Spain. In each case, the material was cDNA or gDNA derived from T cells, B-cell-depleted T cells, or PBMCs.

The method was immunoSEQ multiplex PCR; TCRdb's version includes in-frame clones alone and lacks a portion of them. The table has 350,000 to 400,000 clones, 88% seen once; the top ten hold around 1.2%. Germline CDR1 is SEHNR and CDR2 is FQNEAQ (reference sequence). The germline V and J ends were trimmed by 5 bases and 8 bases, with 18 bases remaining between them. The CDR3 is 14 amino acids. Sequencing was done on a sample of PBMCs or T cells enriched from blood (not recorded which). This clonotype originated in a woman aged 18-29 years who had recovered from COVID-19. V and J are TRBV7-9 and TRBJ1-2, with D maybe TRBD1 (6 bases). The CDR3 spells CASSLRDIVIGYTF. Here the CDR3 DNA reads TGTGCCAGCAGCCTAAGGGACATAGTGATCGGCTACACCTTC.